These 7 T cell receptor beta chains came from one sample sequenced in a study of T cells in tuberculosis. Sequenced by immunoSEQ multiplex PCR; TCRdb stores in-frame clones only, minus some. The sample has some 47,000 clones; 90% to 95% are singletons. The sequenced sample was PBMCs. These receptors originate from a donor between 10 and 35 years old with latent tuberculosis or without tuberculosis infection.

This chain links TRBV6-1 with TRBJ2-5; 7 bases map to TRBD2. J gave up 6 bases and V 8 bases, and 6 bases lay outside the gene matches. This CDR3 is 12 amino acids long. The germline V gene encodes CDR1 MNHNS and CDR2 SASEGT. CDR3 nucleotide sequence: TGTGCCAGCGAGGGCGGGGGAAAGACCCAGTACTTC. Translating gives CASEGGGKTQYF.

V and J are TRBV5-4 and TRBJ2-7, with TRBD2 identical over 7 bases. After removal of 4 bases from V and 0 bases from J, the junction contained 10 bases not matched to a gene. Germline V CDR1 and CDR2: SGHNT, YYREEE (reference sequence). The CDR3 has 16 residues. The CDR3 DNA reads as TGTGCCAGCAGCCCGCCGCGGGGAGGGCCCTCCTACGAGCAGTACTTC. This translates into CASSPPRGGPSYEQYF.

The chain recombines TRBV2 with TRBJ2-3, with unresolved D. Germline V gene lookup returns CDR1 SNHLY and CDR2 FYNNEI. This CDR3 has 16 residues. The ends were cut back, 2 bases at V and 2 bases at J, with 14 bases in the middle. The CDR3 coding sequence is TGTGCCAGCAGTGAATCAAGCTTCCGGTTCACAGATACGCAGTATTTT. Protein sequence: CASSESSFRFTDTQYF.

V gene TRBV9 combines with J gene TRBJ2-7; TRBD2 matches at 8 bases. The V gene end was trimmed by 2 bases and the J gene end by 3 bases; junction bases not matched to a gene: 10. This CDR3 is built from 16 residues. CDR1 is SGDLS, CDR2 YYNGEE, per germline. The CDR3 sequence: CASSVISGVTLYEQYF. The CDR3 bases are TGTGCCAGCAGCGTGATTAGCGGGGTCACTCTCTACGAGCAGTACTTC. Complete variable domain (other parts from reference TRBV9 and TRBJ2-7): DSGVTQTPKHLITATGQRVTLRCSPRSGDLSVYWYQQSLDQGLQFLIQYYNGEERAKGNILERFSAQQFPDLHSELNLSSLELGDSALYFCASSVISGVTLYEQYFGPGTRLTVT.

The sample holds one count of this clone. The chain is built from TRBV19 and TRBJ2-7; 9 bases agree with TRBD1. Germline CDR1 is LNHDA and CDR2 is SQIVND (reference sequence). The CDR3 is 15 residues long. V shed 3 bases and J 3 bases; nucleotides not matched to a gene: 6. CDR3 coding DNA: TGTGCCAGTAGTATGGGGGGACAGGGTCACTACGAGCAGTACTTC. It codes for CASSMGGQGHYEQYF.

The chain joins TRBV7-2 to TRBJ1-4; 7 nucleotides agree with TRBD1. CDR1 SGHTA and CDR2 FQGNSA come from the germline V gene. The CDR3 consists of 13 residues. The trim removed 5 bases at V and 8 bases at J, leaving 5 bases unmatched. The chain's CDR3 is CASSLRGQEKLFF. The CDR3 nucleotides are TGTGCCAGCAGCCTTCGGGGACAGGAAAAACTGTTTTTT.

This CDR3 is CASSGQLYSPLHF. The CDR3 DNA is TGTGCCAGCTCGGGACAGCTTTATTCACCCCTCCACTTT. The V and J genes are TRBV11-2 and TRBJ1-6; 7 bases agree with TRBD1. The CDR3 is 13 residues long. CDR1 SGHAT and CDR2 FQNNGV come from the germline V gene. Trimming removed 8 bases from V and 8 bases from J; junction bases left unmatched: 6. The full variable domain, completed using reference TRBV11-2 and TRBJ1-6, is EAGVAQSPRYKIIEKRQSVAFWCNPISGHATLYWYQQILGQGPKLLIQFQNNGVVDDSQLPKDRFSAERLKGVDSTLKIQPAKLEDSAVYLCASSGQLYSPLHFGNGTRLTVT.